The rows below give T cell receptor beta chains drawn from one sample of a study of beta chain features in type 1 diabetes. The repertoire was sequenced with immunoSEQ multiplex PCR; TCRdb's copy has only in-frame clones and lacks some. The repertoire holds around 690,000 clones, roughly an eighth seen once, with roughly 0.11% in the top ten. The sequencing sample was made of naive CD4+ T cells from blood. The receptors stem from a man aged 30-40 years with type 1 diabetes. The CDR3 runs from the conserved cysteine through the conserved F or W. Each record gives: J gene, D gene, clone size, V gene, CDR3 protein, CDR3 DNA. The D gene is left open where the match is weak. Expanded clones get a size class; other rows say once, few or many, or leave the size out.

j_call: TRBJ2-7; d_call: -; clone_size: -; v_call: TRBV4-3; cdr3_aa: CASSQESGTDEQYF; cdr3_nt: TGCGCCAGCAGCCAAGAATCTGGGACCGACGAGCAGTACTTC
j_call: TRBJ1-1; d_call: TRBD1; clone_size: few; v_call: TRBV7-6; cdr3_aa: CASSLSQGAFAEAFF; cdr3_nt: TGTGCCAGCAGCCTAAGTCAGGGGGCGTTTGCTGAAGCTTTCTTT
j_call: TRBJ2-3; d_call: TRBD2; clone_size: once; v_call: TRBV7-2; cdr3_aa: CASSLVSGGAGDTQYF; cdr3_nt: TGTGCCAGCAGCTTAGTTAGCGGGGGGGCGGGAGATACGCAGTATTTT
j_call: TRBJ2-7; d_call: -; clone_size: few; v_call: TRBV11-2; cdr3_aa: CASSPFRQVLRQYF; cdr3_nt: TGTGCCAGCAGCCCCTTCCGACAGGTGCTAAGGCAGTACTTC
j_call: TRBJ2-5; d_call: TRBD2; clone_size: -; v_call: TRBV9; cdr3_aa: CASSVSGLYQETQYF; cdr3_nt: TGTGCCAGCAGCGTTAGCGGGCTGTACCAAGAGACCCAGTACTTC
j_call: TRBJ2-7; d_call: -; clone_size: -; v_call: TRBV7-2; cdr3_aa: CASSTLGLGYEQYF; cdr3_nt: TGTGCCAGCAGCACCCTCGGTTTGGGTTACGAGCAGTACTTC
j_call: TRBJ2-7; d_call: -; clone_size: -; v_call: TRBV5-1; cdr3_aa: CASGDPQGWRVSYEQYF; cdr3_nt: TGCGCCAGCGGAGACCCGCAGGGGTGGAGGGTCTCCTACGAGCAGTACTTC
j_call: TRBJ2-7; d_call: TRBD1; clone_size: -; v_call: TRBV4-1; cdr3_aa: CASSQEGSGTGAHEQYF; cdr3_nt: TGCGCCAGCAGCCAAGAAGGGTCCGGGACAGGGGCCCACGAGCAGTACTTC
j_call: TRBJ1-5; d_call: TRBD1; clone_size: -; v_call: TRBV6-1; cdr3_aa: CASKGQAFMPQHF; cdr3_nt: TGTGCCAGCAAAGGACAGGCGTTTATGCCCCAGCATTTT
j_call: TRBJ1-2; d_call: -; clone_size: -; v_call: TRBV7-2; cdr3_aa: CASSLALSNYGYTF; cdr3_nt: TGTGCCAGCAGCTTAGCGCTGAGTAACTATGGCTACACCTTC
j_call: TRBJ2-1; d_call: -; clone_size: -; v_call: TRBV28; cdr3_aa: CASSLPSYNEQFF; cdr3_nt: TGTGCCAGCAGTCTACCCTCCTACAATGAGCAGTTCTTC
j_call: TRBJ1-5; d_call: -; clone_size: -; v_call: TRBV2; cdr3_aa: CASSEEGRQPQHF; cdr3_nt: TGTGCCAGCAGTGAGGAAGGGCGTCAGCCCCAGCATTTT
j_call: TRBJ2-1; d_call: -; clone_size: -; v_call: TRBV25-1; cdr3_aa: CASRGSLNEQFF; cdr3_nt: TGTGCCAGCAGGGGCAGTCTAAATGAGCAGTTCTTC
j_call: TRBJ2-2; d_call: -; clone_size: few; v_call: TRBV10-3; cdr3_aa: CAISESGAANTGELFF; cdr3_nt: TGTGCCATCAGTGAGTCAGGGGCCGCGAACACCGGGGAGCTGTTTTTT
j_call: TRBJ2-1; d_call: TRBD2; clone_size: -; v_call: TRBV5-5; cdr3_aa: CASSRGSGQEGSYNEQFF; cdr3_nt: TGTGCCAGCAGCCGCGGGAGTGGGCAGGAAGGCTCCTACAATGAGCAGTTCTTC
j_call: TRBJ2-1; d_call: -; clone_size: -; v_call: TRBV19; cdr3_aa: CASSITGLPFYNEQFF; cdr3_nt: TGTGCCAGTAGTATAACTGGGCTTCCATTCTACAATGAGCAGTTCTTC
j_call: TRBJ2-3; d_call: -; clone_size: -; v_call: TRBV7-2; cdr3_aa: CASSSHGRGATDTQYF; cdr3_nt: TGTGCCAGCAGCTCCCATGGGAGGGGGGCCACAGATACGCAGTATTTT
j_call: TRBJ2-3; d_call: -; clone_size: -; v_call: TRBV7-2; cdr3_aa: CASSSTLTTDTQYF; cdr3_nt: TGTGCCAGCAGCTCTACCTTAACCACAGATACGCAGTATTTT
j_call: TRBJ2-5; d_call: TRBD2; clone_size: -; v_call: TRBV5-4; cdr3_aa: CASSYRAGGQETQYF; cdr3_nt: TGTGCCAGCAGCTACCGAGCGGGGGGCCAAGAGACCCAGTACTTC
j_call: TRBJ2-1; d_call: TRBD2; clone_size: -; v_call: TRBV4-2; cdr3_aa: CASSQDPRGGHNEQFF; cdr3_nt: TGTGCCAGCAGCCAAGATCCACGGGGGGGCCACAATGAGCAGTTCTTC
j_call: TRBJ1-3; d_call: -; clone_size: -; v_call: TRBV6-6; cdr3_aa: CAIPREASSGNTIYF; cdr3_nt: TGTGCCATACCTAGGGAGGCCAGCTCTGGAAACACCATATATTTT
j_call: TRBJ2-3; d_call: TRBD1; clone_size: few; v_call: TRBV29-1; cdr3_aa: CSVGGTGVGDTQYF; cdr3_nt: TGCAGCGTTGGTGGGACAGGGGTTGGGGATACGCAGTATTTT
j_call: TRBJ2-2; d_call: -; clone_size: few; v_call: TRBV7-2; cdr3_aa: CASNPQGIVGTGELFF; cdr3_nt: TGTGCCAGCAACCCCCAGGGTATTGTGGGCACCGGGGAGCTGTTTTTT
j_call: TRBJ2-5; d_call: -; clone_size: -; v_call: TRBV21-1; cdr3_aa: CASRGGLAGLETQYF; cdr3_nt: TGTGCCAGCAGGGGAGGACTAGCGGGGCTGGAGACCCAGTACTTC
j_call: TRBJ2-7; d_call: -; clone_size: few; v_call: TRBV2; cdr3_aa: CASTRGIDEQYF; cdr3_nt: TGTGCCAGCACCAGGGGTATCGACGAGCAGTACTTC
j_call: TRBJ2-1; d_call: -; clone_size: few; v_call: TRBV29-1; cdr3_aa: CSVERGLTYNEQFF; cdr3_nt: TGCAGCGTTGAGAGAGGGCTGACCTACAATGAGCAGTTCTTC
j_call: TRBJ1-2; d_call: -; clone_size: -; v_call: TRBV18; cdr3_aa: CASSPGSRGNNYGYTF; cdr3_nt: TGTGCCAGCTCACCAGGGTCCAGAGGGAATAACTATGGCTACACCTTC
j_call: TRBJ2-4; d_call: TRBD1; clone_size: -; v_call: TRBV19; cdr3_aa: CASSGTAGSRAKNIQYF; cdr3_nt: TGTGCCAGTAGTGGGACAGCCGGATCTAGAGCCAAAAACATTCAGTACTTC
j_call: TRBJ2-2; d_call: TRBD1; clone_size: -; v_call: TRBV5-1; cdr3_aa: CASSTGQGAGELFF; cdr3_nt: TGCGCCAGCAGCACCGGACAGGGTGCCGGGGAGCTGTTTTTT
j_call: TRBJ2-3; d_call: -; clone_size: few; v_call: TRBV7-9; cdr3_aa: CASSYSSDTQYF; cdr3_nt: TGTGCCAGCAGCTACAGTTCAGATACGCAGTATTTT
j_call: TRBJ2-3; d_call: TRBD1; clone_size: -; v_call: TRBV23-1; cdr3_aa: CASFKPGQGIADTQYF; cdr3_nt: TGCGCCAGCTTTAAACCGGGACAGGGGATCGCAGATACGCAGTATTTT